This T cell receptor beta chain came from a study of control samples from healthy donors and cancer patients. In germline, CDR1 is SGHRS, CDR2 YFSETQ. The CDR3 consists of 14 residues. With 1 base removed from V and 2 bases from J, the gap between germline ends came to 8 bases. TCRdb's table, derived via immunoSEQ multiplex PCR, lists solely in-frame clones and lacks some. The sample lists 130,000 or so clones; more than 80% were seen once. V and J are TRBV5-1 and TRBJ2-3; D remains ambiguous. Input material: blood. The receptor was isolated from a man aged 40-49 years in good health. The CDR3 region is CASSLKQTTDTQYF. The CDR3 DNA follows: TGCGCCAGCAGCTTGAAACAGACCACAGATACGCAGTATTTT.